This TCR beta chain is drawn from a study of T cell responses to AZD1222 COVID-19 vaccine. The CDR3 has 18 residues. The ends were cut back, 1 base at V and 4 bases at J, with 23 bases in the middle. Per the germline V gene, CDR1 is SGHVS and CDR2 is FNYEAQ. Measured with immunoSEQ multiplex PCR; TCRdb has only the in-frame clones, and not every one. The table includes approximately 100,000 clones, around 90% detected once. For this clone: Its specificity is unknown.

Study-wide points: At study baseline, merely a handful of AZD1222 recipients were seropositive. Nearly half of spike-specific TCRs reportedly target variant regions that are unmutated in the B.1.351 and B.1.1.7 variants. Spike-specific TCRs gained breadth and depth after people received two AZD1222 doses.

The material was peripheral blood, obtained on day 0 of AZD1222 vaccination. The receptor's source is an adult in good health. The chain is built from TRBV7-6 and TRBJ2-7; TRBD2 might be the D (5 bases). CDR3 DNA: TGTGCCAGCAGCTTAGTTATCAACCCCACTAGTCTTAGGTACGAGCAGTACTTC. Translating it yields CASSLVINPTSLRYEQYF.